This T cell receptor (beta chain) was identified in a study of neurological immune-mediated disorders. This clonotype was seen ten or more times. TCRdb re-analysed the 5' RACE reads in MiXCR, keeping a single row per CDR3 protein. This sample has 55,000 to 60,000 distinct CDR3 sequences; roughly 3.5% occur once, and the top ten carry approximately 3.3%. Trimming took 6 bases from V and 1 from J, leaving 7 bases between them. The CDR3 loop spans 14 amino acids. The TCR originated in a woman in her twenties or thirties with multiple sclerosis. V and J are TRBV12-3 or TRBV12-4 and TRBJ2-6; D uncertain. Input material: PBMCs. In DNA, the CDR3 is TGTGCCAGCAGAAGTTTATCTGGGGCCAACGTCCTGACTTTC. Amino acid sequence: CASRSLSGANVLTF.